Listed here are 15 T cell receptor beta chains from one sample, sequenced in a study of shared clonotypes between healthy human individuals. Repertoires were generated with immunoSEQ multiplex PCR, while TCRdb's copy carries only in-frame clones and drops some. The repertoire holds roughly 1,600,000 clones, with approximately 98.5% as singletons. The sequencing input was naive CD4+ T cells sorted from blood. Regarding subset: CD45RA+ positively selected. The receptors here all came from a man younger than 40 in good health.

The rearrangement uses TRBV11-2 and TRBJ2-7; either TRBD1 or TRBD2 may supply D (5 bases each). Germline lookup yields CDR1 SGHAT and CDR2 FQNNGV. Trimming took off 5 bases at V and 6 bases at J, with 17 bases between the two ends. This CDR3 is 14 amino acids long. The CDR3 sequence is CASSPLPHGAEQYF. CDR3 DNA sequence: TGTGCCAGCAGCCCATTACCGCACGGGGCCGAGCAGTACTTC.

V usage is TRBV29-1 and J usage is TRBJ2-7; 13 bases fit TRBD2. V shed 3 bases, J shed 4 bases, and the junction held 9 bases outside the gene matches. CDR3 length equals 16 residues. CDR1 and CDR2 from the germline V gene are SQVTM and ANQGSEA. The CDR3 DNA follows: TGCAGCGTTGACAGGACTAGCGGGAGTGGGGTGTACGAGCAGTACTTC. This encodes CSVDRTSGSGVYEQYF.

The chain uses TRBV19 and TRBJ2-5; D not certain. The CDR3 covers 16 residues. V gave up 5 bases and J gave up 0 bases, with 16 bases separating them. In germline, CDR1 is LNHDA, CDR2 SQIVND (reference sequence). The CDR3 reads CASSVKSSMYQETQYF. CDR3 bases: TGTGCCAGTAGTGTTAAAAGCAGTATGTACCAAGAGACCCAGTACTTC.

The chain recombines TRBV19 with TRBJ1-1; TRBD1 is a possible D gene (6 bases). The CDR3 runs to 15 residues. V was cut by 5 bases and J by 4 bases, with 17 bases left in between. Germline V gene sequence: CDR1 LNHDA, CDR2 SQIVND (reference sequence). CDR3 sequence reads: CASSAKTGLGTEAFF. CDR3 DNA sequence: TGTGCCAGTAGTGCAAAAACAGGGCTAGGCACTGAAGCTTTCTTT.

The CDR3 nucleotides read TGTGCCAGCAGTTCCTCGGACGGCAACCCCGGCTACGAGCAGTACTTC. Residues: CASSSSDGNPGYEQYF. The chain combines TRBV2 with TRBJ2-7; no clear D gene. The V end lost 5 bases, the J end lost 3 bases, and 20 bases lay between the germline ends. This CDR3 spans 16 amino acids. The V gene's germline CDR1 is SNHLY and CDR2 FYNNEI.

Worth noting for this clone: Within the sample, other DNA sequences also encode this same CDR3. This chain joins TRBV27 and TRBJ2-5; D assignment may be TRBD1 or TRBD2 (5 bases each). With 1 base removed from V and 5 bases from J, the gap between germline ends came to 5 bases. Germline assignment: CDR1 MNHEY and CDR2 SMNVEV (reference sequence). This CDR3 has 12 amino acids. CDR3 sequence (DNA): TGTGCCAGCAGTTTATGGGGGGAGACCCAGTACTTC. Translated: CASSLWGETQYF.

The chain joins TRBV11-3 to TRBJ2-3, with unresolved D. The V end lost 3 bases, the J end lost 4 bases, and 11 bases lay between the germline ends. The CDR3 spans 14 residues. Germline CDR1 reads SGHNT; CDR2 reads YENEEA. The CDR3 here is CASSFFHAADTQYF. Written as DNA, the CDR3 is TGTGCCAGCAGCTTTTTCCACGCCGCAGATACGCAGTATTTT.

The CDR3 region has the DNA TGCAGCGTCCGAAGGGGCGAGCAGTACTTC. Encoded protein: CSVRRGEQYF. The J gene is TRBJ2-7, the V gene TRBV29-1, with D possibly being TRBD1 (5 bases). The CDR3 is 10 residues long. V lost 6 bases, J lost 6 bases, and 9 bases lay in between. Germline CDR1 reads SQVTM; CDR2 reads ANQGSEA.

As regards this clone: Other DNA variants within this sample encode the same CDR3. CDR3 in amino acids: CAISGGGRETQYF. CDR3 nucleotides: TGTGCCATCAGTGGGGGAGGTAGGGAGACCCAGTACTTC. V is TRBV10-3 and J is TRBJ2-5; D perhaps matches TRBD2 (6 bases). Trimming left V 4 bases short and J 5 bases short, with 11 bases between. The CDR3 runs to 13 residues. Germline values: CDR1 ENHRY, CDR2 SYGVKD.

The chain links TRBV6-5 to TRBJ2-1, with 10 bases identical to TRBD2. The germline V gene has CDR1 MNHEY and CDR2 SVGAGI. V gave up 5 bases and J gave up 4 bases; unmatched junction bases: 5. The CDR3 spans 15 residues. CDR3 sequence (DNA): TGTGCCAGCAGTCTAGCGGGAGTCCTTTACAATGAGCAGTTCTTC. It translates to CASSLAGVLYNEQFF.

The chain uses TRBV2 and TRBJ1-2; the D gene is possibly TRBD1 (5 bases). The V gene lost 2 bases and the J gene lost 7 bases, with 11 bases spanning the gap. This CDR3 has 13 amino acids. CDR1 is SNHLY, CDR2 FYNNEI, per germline. Here the CDR3 reads CASSERPDSGYTF. For the CDR3, the DNA is TGTGCCAGCAGTGAACGCCCAGACAGTGGCTACACCTTC.

Notes on this clone: Other DNA variants within this sample encode the same CDR3. CDR3 in DNA: TGTGCCAGCAGCGTACTTAGCACAGATACGCAGTATTTT. Encoded protein: CASSVLSTDTQYF. The chain employs TRBV9 and TRBJ2-3; no clear D gene. The CDR3 is made up of 13 amino acids. CDR1 is SGDLS, CDR2 YYNGEE, per germline. Trimming removed 1 base at V and 0 bases at J, with 3 bases between. Looking up the rest from reference TRBV9 and TRBJ2-3 gives the full variable domain: DSGVTQTPKHLITATGQRVTLRCSPRSGDLSVYWYQQSLDQGLQFLIQYYNGEERAKGNILERFSAQQFPDLHSELNLSSLELGDSALYFCASSVLSTDTQYFGPGTRLTVL.

The chain links TRBV7-8 to TRBJ2-2, with 9 bases matching TRBD1. Per germline, CDR1 SGHVS and CDR2 FQNEAQ. J gave up 5 bases and V 2 bases, and 12 bases lay outside the gene matches. CDR3 length equals 18 residues. The CDR3 DNA sequence: TGTGCCAGCAGCTTACGGGACAGGGTGTGGAGGGGAACCGGGGAGCTGTTTTTT. Its translation: CASSLRDRVWRGTGELFF.

This sequence joins TRBV7-2 and TRBJ1-4; D unresolved. The V end lost 5 bases, the J end lost 0 bases, and 13 bases lay between the germline ends. The CDR3 runs to 16 residues. Germline CDR1 reads SGHTA; CDR2 reads FQGNSA. Written as DNA, the CDR3 is TGTGCCAGCAGCAAGGGCTTAGGGACAACTAATGAAAAACTGTTTTTT. It translates to CASSKGLGTTNEKLFF. The variable domain in full, completed from reference TRBV7-2 and TRBJ1-4, reads GAGVSQSPSNKVTEKGKDVELRCDPISGHTALYWYRQSLGQGLEFLIYFQGNSAPDKSGLPSDRFSAERTGGSVSTLTIQRTQQEDSAVYLCASSKGLGTTNEKLFFGSGTQLSVL.

The chain couples TRBV5-1 to TRBJ1-5; D unclear. The CDR3 has 14 amino acids. V was cut by 0 bases and J by 8 bases, with 12 bases left in between. CDR1 SGHRS and CDR2 YFSETQ come from the germline V gene. The chain's CDR3 is CASSLAGPWEPQHF. In nucleotides, the CDR3 is TGCGCCAGCAGCTTGGCAGGCCCCTGGGAGCCCCAGCATTTT.